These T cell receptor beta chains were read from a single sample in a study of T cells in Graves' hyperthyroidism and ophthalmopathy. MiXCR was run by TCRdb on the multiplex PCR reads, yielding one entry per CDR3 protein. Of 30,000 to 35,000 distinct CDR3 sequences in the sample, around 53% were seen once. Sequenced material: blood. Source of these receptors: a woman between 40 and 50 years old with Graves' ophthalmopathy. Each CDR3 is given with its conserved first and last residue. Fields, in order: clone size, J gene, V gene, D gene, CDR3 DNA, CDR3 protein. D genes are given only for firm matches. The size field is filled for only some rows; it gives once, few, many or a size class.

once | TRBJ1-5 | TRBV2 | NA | TGTGCCCGCGCAGACAGAACGGGCAATCAGCCCCAGCATTTC | CARADRTGNQPQHF
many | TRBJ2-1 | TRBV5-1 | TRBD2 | TGCGCCAGCACCCGACTAGCGGGAGGAAGTGGCTACAATGAGCAGTTCTTC | CASTRLAGGSGYNEQFF
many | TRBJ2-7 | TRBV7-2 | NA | TGTGCCAGCAGCTTAGCGCGGAACTCCTACGAGCAGTACTTC | CASSLARNSYEQYF
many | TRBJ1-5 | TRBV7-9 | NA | TGTGCCAGCAGCTTGGATGCTCTGGGCCAGCCCCAGCATTTT | CASSLDALGQPQHF
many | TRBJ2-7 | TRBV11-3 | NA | TGTGCCAGCAACACGGAGGGGAGCTCCCGCTCCTACGAGCAGTACTTC | CASNTEGSSRSYEQYF
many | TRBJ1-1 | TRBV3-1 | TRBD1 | TGTGCCAGCAGCGGTACAGGGGGCGTCACTGAAGCTTTCTTT | CASSGTGGVTEAFF
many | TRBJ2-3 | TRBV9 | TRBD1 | TGTGCCAGCAGCGTAGGGGGGAGCAGGGGGACAGATACGCAGTATTTT | CASSVGGSRGTDTQYF
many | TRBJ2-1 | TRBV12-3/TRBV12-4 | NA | TGTGCCAGCAGTTTGAAGGAGCAGTTCTTC | CASSLKEQFF
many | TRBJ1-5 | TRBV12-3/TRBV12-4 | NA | TGTGCCAGCAGCCTCGGAGGTGCTCCTCTTGAGCCCCAGCATTTT | CASSLGGAPLEPQHF
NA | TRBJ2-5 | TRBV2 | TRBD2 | TGTGCCAGCACCGGGACTAGCGGGCAAGAGACCCAGTACTTC | CASTGTSGQETQYF
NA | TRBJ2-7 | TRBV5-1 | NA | TGCGCCAGCGGCTTGGAAGGGGTGGGCTCCTACGAGCAGCACTTC | CASGLEGVGSYEQHF
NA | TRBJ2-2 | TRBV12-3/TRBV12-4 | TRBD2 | TGTGCCGGCAGCTTATCGGGGGGCACCGGGGAGCTGTTTTTT | CAGSLSGGTGELFF
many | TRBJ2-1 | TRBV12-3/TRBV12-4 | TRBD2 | TGTGCCAGCAGGGCCTATTTGCGGGGGGGGGGTAATGAGCAGTTCTTC | CASRAYLRGGGNEQFF
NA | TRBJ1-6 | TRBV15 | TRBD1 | TGTGCCACCAGCTCCCGGGACAGGGGATCACCCCTCCACTTT | CATSSRDRGSPLHF
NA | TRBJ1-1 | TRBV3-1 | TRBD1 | TGTGCCAGCAGCCAAGATCAGGGGGGGCTCTCACCGAACACTGAAGCTTGCTTT | CASSQDQGGLSPNTEACF
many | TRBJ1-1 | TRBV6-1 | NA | TGTGCCAGCAGCGAGTATGCAGGTATGAACACTGAAGCTTTCTTT | CASSEYAGMNTEAFF
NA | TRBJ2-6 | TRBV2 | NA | TGTGCCAGCAGTGAATATGGGGCCAACGTCCTGACTTTC | CASSEYGANVLTF
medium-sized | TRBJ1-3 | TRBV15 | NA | TGTGCCACCAGCAGAGATTTCGATGGAAACACCATATATTTT | CATSRDFDGNTIYF
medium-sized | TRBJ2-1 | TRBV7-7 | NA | TGTGCCAGCAGCTTAGTTCAGGGCTCTTATGAGCAGTTCTTC | CASSLVQGSYEQFF
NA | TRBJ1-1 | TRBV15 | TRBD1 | TGTGCCTCCAGCTCCCGGGACAGGGGTTGGCCTGAAGCTTTCTTT | CASSSRDRGWPEAFF
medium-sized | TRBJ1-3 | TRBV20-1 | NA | TGCAGTGTTAAGAGCTCTGGAAACACCATATATTTT | CSVKSSGNTIYF
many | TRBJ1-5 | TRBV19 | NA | TGTGCCAGTAGTACGAAGCGGGGGGTATATCAGCCCCAGCATTTT | CASSTKRGVYQPQHF
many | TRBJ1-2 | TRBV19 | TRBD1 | TGTGCCAGTTGGAGCCCGGGACAGGGGTATGGCTACACCTTC | CASWSPGQGYGYTF
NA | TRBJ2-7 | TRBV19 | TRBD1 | TGTGCCAGTAGTATTGGAGACAGGGTTAGGGACGAGCAGTACTTC | CASSIGDRVRDEQYF
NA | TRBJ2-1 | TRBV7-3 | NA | TGTGCCACCAGCAGAGCCACCCGGGGACGGAACAATGAGCAGTTCTTC | CATSRATRGRNNEQFF
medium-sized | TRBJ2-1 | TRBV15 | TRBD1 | TGTGCCACCAGCTCCACAGGGGGCAATGAGCAGTTCTTC | CATSSTGGNEQFF
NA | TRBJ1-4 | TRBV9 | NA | TGTGCCAGCAACGTAGGGGGGAAGGATGAAAAACTGTTTTTT | CASNVGGKDEKLFF
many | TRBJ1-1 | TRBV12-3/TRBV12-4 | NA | TGTGCCAGCAGTTTAAACCAGGGTAACACTGAAGCTTTCTTT | CASSLNQGNTEAFF
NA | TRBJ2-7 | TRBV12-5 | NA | TGTGCTAGTGGTTTGTCGATCGGGAACGAGCAGTACTTC | CASGLSIGNEQYF
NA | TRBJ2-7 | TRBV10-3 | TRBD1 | TGTGCCAGTTCAGGGGGCGCAGCCTACGAGCAGTACTTC | CASSGGAAYEQYF
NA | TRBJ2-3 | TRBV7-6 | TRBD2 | TGTGCCAGCAGCTTAGGGGGACTAGCGACAGATACGCAGTATTTT | CASSLGGLATDTQYF
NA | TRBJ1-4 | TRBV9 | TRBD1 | TGTGCCAGCAGCGGGACAGGGGGCGATGAAAAACTGTTTTTT | CASSGTGGDEKLFF
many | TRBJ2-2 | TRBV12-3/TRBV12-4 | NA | TGTGCCAGCATCATTGGACTGAACACCGGGGAGCTGTTTTTT | CASIIGLNTGELFF
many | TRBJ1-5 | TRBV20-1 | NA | TGCAGTGCCAATACAGGGACGGGTAATCAGCCCCAGCATTTT | CSANTGTGNQPQHF
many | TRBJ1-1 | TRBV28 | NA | TGTGCCAGCAGTCCGTACAGGTCGGGCACTGAAGCTTTCTTT | CASSPYRSGTEAFF
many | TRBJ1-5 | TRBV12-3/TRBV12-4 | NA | TGTGCCAGCAGTTCCTACCCCGCGGGCCATCAGCCCCAGCATTTT | CASSSYPAGHQPQHF
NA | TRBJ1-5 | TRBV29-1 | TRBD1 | TGCAGCTCACCCGGGACAGGGGGCCAGCCCCAGCATTTT | CSSPGTGGQPQHF
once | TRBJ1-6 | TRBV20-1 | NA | TGCAGTGCTAGAGCCCCGGGACTAAGGAGCTCCTATAATTCACCCCTCCACTTT | CSARAPGLRSSYNSPLHF
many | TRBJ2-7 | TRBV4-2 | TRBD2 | TGTGCCAGCAGCCTTAGGACTAGCGGGGAGTCCTACGAGCAGTACTTC | CASSLRTSGESYEQYF
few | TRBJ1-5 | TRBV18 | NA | TGTGCCAGCTCTCGGGAGGGTAGCAATCAGCCCCAGCATTTT | CASSREGSNQPQHF
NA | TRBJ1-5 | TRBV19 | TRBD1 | TGTGCCAGTAGTTTTAAGACAGGGGAGGACCAGCCCCAGCATTTT | CASSFKTGEDQPQHF
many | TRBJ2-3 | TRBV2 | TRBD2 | TGTGCCAGCTTACCGCCTTCATGGACTAGCGGGGGCCTCACAGATACGCAGTATTTT | CASLPPSWTSGGLTDTQYF
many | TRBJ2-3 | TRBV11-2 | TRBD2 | TGTGCCAGCAGCAAGAGGACTAGCGGGGGAATTAGCACAGATACGCAGTATTTT | CASSKRTSGGISTDTQYF
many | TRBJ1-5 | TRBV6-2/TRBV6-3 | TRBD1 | TGTGCCAGCGGCCGACAGGGAAGGAGCAATCAGCCCCAGCATTTT | CASGRQGRSNQPQHF
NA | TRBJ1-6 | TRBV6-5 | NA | TGTGCCAGCAGTGAATCAGGTCCAAATTTACCCCTCCACTTT | CASSESGPNLPLHF
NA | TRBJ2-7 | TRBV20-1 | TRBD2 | TGCAGTAGACCCGGGACTAGCGGGGGCGGGGCCTACGAGCAGTACTTC | CSRPGTSGGGAYEQYF
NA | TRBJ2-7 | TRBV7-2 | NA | TGTGCCAGCAGCTTGAGCGGGCTGAACACCGGGGAGCAGTACTTC | CASSLSGLNTGEQYF
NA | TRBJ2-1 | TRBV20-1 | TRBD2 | TGCAGTGCCCTCAACCCTCTAGCGGGAGCCAACAATGAGCAGTTCTTC | CSALNPLAGANNEQFF
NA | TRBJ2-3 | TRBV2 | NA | TGTGCCAGCAGTTTTTCGGGGGGCCGCAATGAGCAGTATTTT | CASSFSGGRNEQYF
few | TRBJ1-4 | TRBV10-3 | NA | TGTGCCACCCGGGACACGGAAGAAAAACTGTTTTTT | CATRDTEEKLFF